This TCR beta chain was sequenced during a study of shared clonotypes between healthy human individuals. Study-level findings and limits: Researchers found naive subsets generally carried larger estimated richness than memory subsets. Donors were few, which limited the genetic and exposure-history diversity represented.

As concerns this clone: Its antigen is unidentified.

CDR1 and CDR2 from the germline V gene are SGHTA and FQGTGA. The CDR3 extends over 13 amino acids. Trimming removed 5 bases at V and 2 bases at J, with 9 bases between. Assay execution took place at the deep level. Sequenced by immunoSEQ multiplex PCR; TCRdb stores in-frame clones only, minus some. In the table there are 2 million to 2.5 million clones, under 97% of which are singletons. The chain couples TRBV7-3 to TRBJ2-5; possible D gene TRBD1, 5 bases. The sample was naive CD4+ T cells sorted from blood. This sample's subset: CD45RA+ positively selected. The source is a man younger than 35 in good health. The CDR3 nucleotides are TGTGCCAGCAGCGTGACAGATCAAGAGACCCAGTACTTC. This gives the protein CASSVTDQETQYF.